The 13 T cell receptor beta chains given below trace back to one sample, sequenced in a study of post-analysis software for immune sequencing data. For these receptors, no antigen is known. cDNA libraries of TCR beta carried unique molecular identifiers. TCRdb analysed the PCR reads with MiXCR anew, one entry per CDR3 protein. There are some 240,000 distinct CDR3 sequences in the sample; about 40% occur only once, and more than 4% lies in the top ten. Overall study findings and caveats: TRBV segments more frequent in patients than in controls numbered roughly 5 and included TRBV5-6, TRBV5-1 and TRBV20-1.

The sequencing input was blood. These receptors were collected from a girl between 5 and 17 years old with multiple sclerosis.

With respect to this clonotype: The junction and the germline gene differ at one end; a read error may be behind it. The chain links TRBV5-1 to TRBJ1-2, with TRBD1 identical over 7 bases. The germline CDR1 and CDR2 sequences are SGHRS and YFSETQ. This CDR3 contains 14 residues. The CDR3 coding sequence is TGCGCCAGCAGCTTGGAGGGGGCTAACTATGCCTACACCTTC. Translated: CASSLEGANYAYTF. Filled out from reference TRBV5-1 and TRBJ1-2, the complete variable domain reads KAGVTQTPRYLIKTRGQQVTLSCSPISGHRSVSWYQQTPGQGLQFLFEYFSETQRNKGNFPGRFSGRQFSNSRSEMNVSTLELGDSALYLCASSLEGANYAYTFGSGTRLTVV.

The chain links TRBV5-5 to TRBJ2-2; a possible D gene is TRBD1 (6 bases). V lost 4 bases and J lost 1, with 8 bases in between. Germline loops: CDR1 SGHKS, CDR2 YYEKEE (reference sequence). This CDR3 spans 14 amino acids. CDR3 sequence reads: CASSQGQNTGELFF. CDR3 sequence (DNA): TGTGCCAGCAGCCAGGGACAGAACACCGGGGAGCTGTTTTTT.

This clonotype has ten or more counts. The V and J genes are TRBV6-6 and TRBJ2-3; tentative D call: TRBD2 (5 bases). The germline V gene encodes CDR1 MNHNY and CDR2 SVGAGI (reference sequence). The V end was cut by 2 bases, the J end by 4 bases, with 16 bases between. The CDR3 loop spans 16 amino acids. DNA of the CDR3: TGTGCCAGCAGTTACCCTGCTCCCTCCGGGGCAGATACGCAGTATTTT. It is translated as CASSYPAPSGADTQYF.

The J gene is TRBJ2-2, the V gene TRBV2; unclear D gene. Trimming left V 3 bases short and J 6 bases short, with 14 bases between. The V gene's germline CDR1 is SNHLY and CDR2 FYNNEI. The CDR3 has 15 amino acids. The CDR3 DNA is TGTGCCAGCAGTGAGACGAGATCGGGCTCCGGGGAGCTGTTTTTT. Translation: CASSETRSGSGELFF.

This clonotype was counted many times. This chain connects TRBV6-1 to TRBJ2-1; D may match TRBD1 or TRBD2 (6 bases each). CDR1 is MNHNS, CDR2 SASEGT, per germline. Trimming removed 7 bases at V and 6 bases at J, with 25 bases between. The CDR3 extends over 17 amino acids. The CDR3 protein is CASTGAAPLRITNEQFF. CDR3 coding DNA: TGTGCCAGCACGGGGGCGGCTCCGCTAAGGATTACCAATGAGCAGTTCTTC.

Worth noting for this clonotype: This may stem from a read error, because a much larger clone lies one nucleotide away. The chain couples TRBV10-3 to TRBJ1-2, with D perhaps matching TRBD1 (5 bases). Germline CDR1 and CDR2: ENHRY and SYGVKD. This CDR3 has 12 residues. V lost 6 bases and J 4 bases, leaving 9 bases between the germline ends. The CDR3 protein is CAISDGTYGYTF. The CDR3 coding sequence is TGTGCCATCAGCGACGGGACCTATGGCTACACCTTC.

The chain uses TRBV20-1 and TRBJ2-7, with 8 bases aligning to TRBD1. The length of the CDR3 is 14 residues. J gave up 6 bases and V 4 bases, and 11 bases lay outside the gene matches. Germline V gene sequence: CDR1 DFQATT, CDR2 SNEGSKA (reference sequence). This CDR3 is CSATPPDRDSEQYF. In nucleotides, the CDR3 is TGCAGTGCTACCCCCCCGGACAGGGATTCCGAGCAGTACTTC.

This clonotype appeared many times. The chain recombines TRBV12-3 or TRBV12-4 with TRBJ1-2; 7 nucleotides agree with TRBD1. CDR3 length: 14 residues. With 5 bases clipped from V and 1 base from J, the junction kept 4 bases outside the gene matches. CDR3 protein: CASSAGTDNYGYTF. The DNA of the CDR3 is TGTGCCAGCAGTGCCGGGACAGATAACTATGGCTACACCTTC.

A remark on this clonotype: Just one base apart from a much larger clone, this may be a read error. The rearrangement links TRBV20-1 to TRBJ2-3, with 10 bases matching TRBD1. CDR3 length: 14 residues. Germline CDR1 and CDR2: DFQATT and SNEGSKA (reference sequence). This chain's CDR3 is CRAGGQGSTDTQYF. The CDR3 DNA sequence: TGCAGGGCAGGGGGACAGGGGAGTACAGATACGCAGTATTTT.

The CDR3 is CSARSRGREQYF. Written as DNA, the CDR3 is TGCAGCGCCCGGAGCAGGGGGCGCGAGCAGTACTTC. J is TRBJ2-7 and V is TRBV29-1; 8 nucleotides agree with TRBD1. The germline CDR1 and CDR2 sequences are SQVTM and ANQGSEA. V dropped 7 bases and J dropped 6; count of bases not matched to a gene: 8. CDR3 length: 12 amino acids.

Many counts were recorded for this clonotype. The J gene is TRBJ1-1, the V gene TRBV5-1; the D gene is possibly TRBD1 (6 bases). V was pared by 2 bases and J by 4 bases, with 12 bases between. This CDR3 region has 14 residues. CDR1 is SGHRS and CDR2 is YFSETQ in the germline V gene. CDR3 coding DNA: TGCGCCAGCAGCTTCGAAACAGGGATCACTGAAGCTTTCTTT. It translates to CASSFETGITEAFF.

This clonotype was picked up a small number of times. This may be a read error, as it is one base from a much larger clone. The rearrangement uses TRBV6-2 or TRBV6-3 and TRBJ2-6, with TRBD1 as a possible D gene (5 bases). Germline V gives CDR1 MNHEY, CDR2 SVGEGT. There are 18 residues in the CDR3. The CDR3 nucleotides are TGTGCCAGCAGTTACACCGCCAGATCAACCTCTGGGGCCAACGTCCGGACTTTC. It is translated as CASSYTARSTSGANVRTF.

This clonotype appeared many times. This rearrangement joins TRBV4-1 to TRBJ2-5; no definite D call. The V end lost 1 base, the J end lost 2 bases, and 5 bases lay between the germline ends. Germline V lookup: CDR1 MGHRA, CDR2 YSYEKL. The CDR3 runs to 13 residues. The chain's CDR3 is CASSQGLQETQYF. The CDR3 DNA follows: TGCGCCAGCAGCCAAGGCCTACAAGAGACCCAGTACTTC.